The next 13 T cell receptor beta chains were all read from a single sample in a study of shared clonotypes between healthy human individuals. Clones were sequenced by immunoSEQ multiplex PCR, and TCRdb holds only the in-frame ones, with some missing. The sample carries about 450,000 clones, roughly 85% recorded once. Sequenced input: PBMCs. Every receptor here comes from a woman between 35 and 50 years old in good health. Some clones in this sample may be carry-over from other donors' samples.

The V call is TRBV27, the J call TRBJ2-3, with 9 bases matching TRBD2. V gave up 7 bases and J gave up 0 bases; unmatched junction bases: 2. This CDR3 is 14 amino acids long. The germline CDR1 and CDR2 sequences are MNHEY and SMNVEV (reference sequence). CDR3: CASTLAGSTDTQYF. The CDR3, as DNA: TGTGCCAGCACCCTAGCGGGAAGCACAGATACGCAGTATTTT.

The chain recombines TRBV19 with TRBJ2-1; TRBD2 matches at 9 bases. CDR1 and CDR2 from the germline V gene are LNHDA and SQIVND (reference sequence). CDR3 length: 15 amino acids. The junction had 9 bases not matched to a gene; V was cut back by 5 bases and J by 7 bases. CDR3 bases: TGTGCCAGTAGTGAATGGCTAGCGGGATTGAATGAGCAGTTCTTC. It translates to CASSEWLAGLNEQFF. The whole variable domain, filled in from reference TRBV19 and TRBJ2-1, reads DGGITQSPKYLFRKEGQNVTLSCEQNLNHDAMYWYRQDPGQGLRLIYYSQIVNDFQKGDIAEGYSVSREKKESFPLTVTSAQKNPTAFYLCASSEWLAGLNEQFFGPGTRLTVL.

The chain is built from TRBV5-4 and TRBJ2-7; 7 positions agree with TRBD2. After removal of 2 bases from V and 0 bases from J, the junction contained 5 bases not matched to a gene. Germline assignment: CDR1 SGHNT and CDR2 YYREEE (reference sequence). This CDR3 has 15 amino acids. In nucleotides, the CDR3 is TGTGCCAGCAGCTTATTTCTAGCGGACTCCTACGAGCAGTACTTC. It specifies CASSLFLADSYEQYF. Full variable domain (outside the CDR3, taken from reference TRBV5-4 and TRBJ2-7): ETGVTQSPTHLIKTRGQQVTLRCSSQSGHNTVSWYQQALGQGPQFIFQYYREEENGRGNFPPRFSGLQFPNYSSELNVNALELDDSALYLCASSLFLADSYEQYFGPGTRLTVT.

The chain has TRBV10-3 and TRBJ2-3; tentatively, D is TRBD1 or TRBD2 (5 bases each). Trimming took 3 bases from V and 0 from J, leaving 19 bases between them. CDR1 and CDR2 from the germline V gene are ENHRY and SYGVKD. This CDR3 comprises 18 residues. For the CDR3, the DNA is TGTGCCATCAGTGATGGTGGGACGGCTTCTATTAGCACAGATACGCAGTATTTT. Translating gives CAISDGGTASISTDTQYF.

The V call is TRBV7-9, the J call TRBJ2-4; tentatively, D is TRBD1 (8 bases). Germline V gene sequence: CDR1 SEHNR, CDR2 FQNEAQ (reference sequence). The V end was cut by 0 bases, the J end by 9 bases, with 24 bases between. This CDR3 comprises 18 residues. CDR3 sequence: CASSLAKGEGDRSVIQYF. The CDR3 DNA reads TGTGCCAGCAGCTTAGCAAAGGGGGAGGGGGACAGGTCGGTCATTCAGTACTTC. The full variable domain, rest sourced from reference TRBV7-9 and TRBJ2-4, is DTGVSQNPRHKITKRGQNVTFRCDPISEHNRLYWYRQTLGQGPEFLTYFQNEAQLEKSRLLSDRFSAERPKGSFSTLEIQRTEQGDSAMYLCASSLAKGEGDRSVIQYFGAGTRLSVL.

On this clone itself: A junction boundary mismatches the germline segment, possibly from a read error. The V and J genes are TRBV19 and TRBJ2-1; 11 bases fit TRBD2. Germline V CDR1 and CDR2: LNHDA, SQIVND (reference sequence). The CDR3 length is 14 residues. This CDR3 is CATSALAGVGEQFF. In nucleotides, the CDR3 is TGTGCCACTAGTGCACTAGCGGGAGTGGGTGAGCAGTTCTTC.

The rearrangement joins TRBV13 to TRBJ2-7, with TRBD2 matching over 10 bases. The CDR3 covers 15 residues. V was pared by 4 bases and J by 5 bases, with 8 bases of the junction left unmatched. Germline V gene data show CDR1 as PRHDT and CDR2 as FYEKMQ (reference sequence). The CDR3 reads CASSSTGTSVDEQYF. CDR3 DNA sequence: TGTGCCAGCAGCTCTACCGGGACTAGCGTAGACGAGCAGTACTTC.

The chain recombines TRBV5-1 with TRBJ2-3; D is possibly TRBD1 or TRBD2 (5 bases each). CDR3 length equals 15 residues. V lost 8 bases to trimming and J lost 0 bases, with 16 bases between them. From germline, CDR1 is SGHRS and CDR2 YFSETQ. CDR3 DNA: TGCGCCAGTGGGGCGGGCGGCTCTAGCACAGATACGCAGTATTTT. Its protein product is CASGAGGSSTDTQYF.

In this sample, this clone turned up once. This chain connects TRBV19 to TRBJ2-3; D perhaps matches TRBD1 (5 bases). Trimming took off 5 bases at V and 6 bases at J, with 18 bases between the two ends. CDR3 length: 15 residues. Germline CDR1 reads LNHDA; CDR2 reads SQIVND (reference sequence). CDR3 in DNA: TGTGCCAGTAGTCAACCAGGGATTTCCAGGGATACGCAGTATTTT. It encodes CASSQPGISRDTQYF.

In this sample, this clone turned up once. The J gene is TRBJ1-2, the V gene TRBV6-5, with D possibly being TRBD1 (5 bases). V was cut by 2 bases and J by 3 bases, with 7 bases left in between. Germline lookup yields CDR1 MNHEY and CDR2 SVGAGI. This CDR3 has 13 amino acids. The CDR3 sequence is CASSYDRYYGYTF. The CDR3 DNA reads TGTGCCAGCAGTTACGACAGATACTATGGCTACACCTTC.

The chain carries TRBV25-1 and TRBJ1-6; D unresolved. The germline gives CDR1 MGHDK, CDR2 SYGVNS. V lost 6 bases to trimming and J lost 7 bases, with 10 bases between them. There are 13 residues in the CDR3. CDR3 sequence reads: CASSKAWNSPLHF. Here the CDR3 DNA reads TGTGCCAGCAGCAAGGCCTGGAATTCACCCCTCCACTTT. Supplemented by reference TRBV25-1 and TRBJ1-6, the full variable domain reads EADIYQTPRYLVIGTGKKITLECSQTMGHDKMYWYQQDPGMELHLIHYSYGVNSTEKGDLSSESTVSRIRTEHFPLTLESARPSHTSQYLCASSKAWNSPLHFGNGTRLTVT.

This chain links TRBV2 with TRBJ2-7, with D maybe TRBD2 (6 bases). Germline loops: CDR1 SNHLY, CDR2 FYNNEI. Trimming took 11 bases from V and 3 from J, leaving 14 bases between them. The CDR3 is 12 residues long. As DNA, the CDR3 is TGTGCCGGCCGGGGGAGTCTCTACGAGCAGTACTTC. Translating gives CAGRGSLYEQYF.

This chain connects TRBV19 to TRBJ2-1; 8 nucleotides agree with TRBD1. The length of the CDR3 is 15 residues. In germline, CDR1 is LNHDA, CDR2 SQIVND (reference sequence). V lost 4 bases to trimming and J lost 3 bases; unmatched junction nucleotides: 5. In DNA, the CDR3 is TGTGCCAGTAGTACGGGCAGGGGGCGCTACAATGAGCAGTTCTTC. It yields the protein CASSTGRGRYNEQFF.